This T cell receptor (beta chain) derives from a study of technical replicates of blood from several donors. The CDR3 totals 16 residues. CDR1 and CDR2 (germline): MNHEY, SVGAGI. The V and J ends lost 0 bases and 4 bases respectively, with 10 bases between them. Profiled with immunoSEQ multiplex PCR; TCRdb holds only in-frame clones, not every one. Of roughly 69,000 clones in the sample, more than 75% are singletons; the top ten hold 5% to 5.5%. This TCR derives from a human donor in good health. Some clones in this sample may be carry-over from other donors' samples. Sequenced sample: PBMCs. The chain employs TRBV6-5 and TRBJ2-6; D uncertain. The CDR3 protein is CASSYSVTNGANVLTF. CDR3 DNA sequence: TGTGCCAGCAGTTACTCGGTTACAAACGGGGCCAACGTCCTGACTTTC.